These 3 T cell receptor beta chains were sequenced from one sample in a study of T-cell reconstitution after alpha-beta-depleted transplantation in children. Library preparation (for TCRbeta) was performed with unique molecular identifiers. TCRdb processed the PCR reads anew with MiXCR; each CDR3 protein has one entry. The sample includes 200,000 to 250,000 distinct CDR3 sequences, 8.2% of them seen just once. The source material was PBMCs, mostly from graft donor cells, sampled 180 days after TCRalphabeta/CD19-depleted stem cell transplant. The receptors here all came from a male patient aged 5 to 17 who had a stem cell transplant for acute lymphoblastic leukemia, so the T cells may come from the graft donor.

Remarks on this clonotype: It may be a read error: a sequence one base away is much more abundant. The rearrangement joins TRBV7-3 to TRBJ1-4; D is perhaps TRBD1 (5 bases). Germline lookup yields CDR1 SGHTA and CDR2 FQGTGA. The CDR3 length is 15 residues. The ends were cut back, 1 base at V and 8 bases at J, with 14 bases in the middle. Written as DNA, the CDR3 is TGTGCCAGCAGCTTAAATAGGGGTGTAGAGGAAAAACTGTTTTTT. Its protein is CASSLNRGVEEKLFF.

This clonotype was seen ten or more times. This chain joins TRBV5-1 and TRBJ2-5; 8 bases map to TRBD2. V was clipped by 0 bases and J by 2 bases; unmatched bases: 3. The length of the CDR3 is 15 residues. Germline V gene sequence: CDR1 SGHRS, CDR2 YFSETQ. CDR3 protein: CASSLVPSGQETQYF. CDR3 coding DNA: TGCGCCAGCAGCTTGGTGCCTAGCGGGCAAGAGACCCAGTACTTC.

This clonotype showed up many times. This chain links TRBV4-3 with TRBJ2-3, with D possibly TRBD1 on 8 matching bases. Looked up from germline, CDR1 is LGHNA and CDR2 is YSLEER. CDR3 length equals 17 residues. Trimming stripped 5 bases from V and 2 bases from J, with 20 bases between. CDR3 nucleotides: TGCGCCAGCAGCAGCCCACAGGGGGGGGGGAACACAGATACGCAGTATTTT. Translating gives CASSSPQGGGNTDTQYF.